This T cell receptor beta chain was observed in a study of T-cell memory formation after mild COVID-19 (dated by TCRdb to the early 2020s). Background for the entire study: TCR sequence clusters from the two donors were largely donor specific. In two donors, T-cell clones that expanded and contracted after mild COVID-19 were tracked by sequencing TCRalpha and TCRbeta repertoires over time. Two young, previously healthy adult volunteers made up the cohort, one male and one female. Study-level results and caveats: SARS-CoV-2 specificity of the second-wave clones peaking on day 37 was not confirmed. The detection of some responding clones in pre-infection memory suggests that pre-existing cross-reactive memory T cells joined the SARS-CoV-2 response. Only two mild cases were covered by the study, and larger cohorts that include severe cases with pre-infection samples were considered necessary. Clones that contracted from day 15 to 85 showed balanced CD4/CD8 phenotypes, whereas a second wave of clones that expanded from day 15 to 37 leaned towards CD4+. Contracting CD4+ clones turned up mainly in the CM and EM memory subsets, whereas EMRA was where CD8+ clones were enriched.

A note on this clonotype: The specificity of this receptor is unknown. Per-base quality was not reported, and no clone a single base away is much larger than it.

Ficoll-Paque density gradient centrifugation was the method used to isolate PBMCs. TCRdb records Illumina NovaSeq 6000 as the sequencer. TCRalpha and TCRbeta cDNA libraries were built by 5'RACE with constant-segment primers, adding sample barcodes and unique molecular identifiers. Trizol reagent was used to extract RNA from every sample. Library amplification was performed in two PCR steps, and a second sample barcode and Illumina TruSeq adapters were introduced in the second step. Sequencing of the libraries was done on an Illumina NovaSeq, producing 2 x 150 bp paired-end reads. As for the authors' bioinformatics: Demultiplexing of reads and collapsing into UMI-guided consensus sequences were performed with migec v1.2.7. With mixcr v2.1.11, UMI consensuses were aligned to TRA and TRB V and J templates and assembled into clonotypes. A clonotype was counted as expanded or contracted only when both edgeR and NoisET called the clonotype significant, with the noise models trained on biological replicates. edgeR calls used a false discovery rate-adjusted p below 0.01 and a log2 fold-change threshold of 1. PCA with hierarchical clustering of max-normalized trajectories of the 1000 most abundant clonotypes was used as exploratory dynamics analysis. Separately sequenced CD4+ and CD8+ repertoires were used to assign a CD4 or CD8 phenotype to each responding clone. TCRdb reanalyzed the raw reads on its own, using fastp at Q25 for trimming and MiXCR for clone calling, and kept in-frame beta chains. Duplicate CDR3 protein sequences are folded into a single record with the most common DNA and genes. TCRdb's processing, not the authors' own work, is the source of the V and J calls. The sample yields 470,000 or so distinct CDR3 sequences; around a quarter were counted once. The ten largest clones take up about 12% of the sample.

From its cysteine to its phenylalanine, the CDR3 spans 16 amino acids. Here the CDR3 DNA is all that survives: 48 bases in frame from base 1. The germline V gene sets CDR1 to MGHDK and CDR2 to SYGVNS. Trimming leaves V shorter by 4 bases and J shorter by 3 bases, with the junction holding 8 bases beyond the gene matches. The specimen was PBMCs or a T cell subset sorted from them (not recorded which). This TCR came from an adult woman who had mild COVID-19 (a few samples of this study predate the infection). The sample titles of this study are shuffled in the database, so cell type and time point are left out; the donor was told from shared clones. The chain is made from TRBV25-1 and TRBJ2-2, with 7 junctional bases fitting TRBD1. The sequenced DNA is TGTGCCAGCAGTGTTCAGACAGGGCTGGACACCGGGGAGCTGTTTTTT. Translated, this is CASSVQTGLDTGELFF.